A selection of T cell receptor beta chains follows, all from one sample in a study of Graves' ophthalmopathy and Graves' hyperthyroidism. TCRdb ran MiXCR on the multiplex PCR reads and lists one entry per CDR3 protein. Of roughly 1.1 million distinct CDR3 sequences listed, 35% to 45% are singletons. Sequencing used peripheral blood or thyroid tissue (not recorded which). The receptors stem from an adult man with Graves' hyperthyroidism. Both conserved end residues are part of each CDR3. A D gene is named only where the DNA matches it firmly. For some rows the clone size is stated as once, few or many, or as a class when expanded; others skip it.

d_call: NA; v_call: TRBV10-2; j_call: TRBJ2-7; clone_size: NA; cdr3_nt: TGTGCCAGCAGCTTAGGCACGGAACCCTCCTACGAGCAGTACTTC; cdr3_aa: CASSLGTEPSYEQYF
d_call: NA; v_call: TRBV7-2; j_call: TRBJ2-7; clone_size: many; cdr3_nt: TGTGCCAGCAGAACAGGGACCACCTACGAGCAGTACTTC; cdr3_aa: CASRTGTTYEQYF
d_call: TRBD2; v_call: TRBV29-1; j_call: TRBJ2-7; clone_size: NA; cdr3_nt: TGCAGCGTTGAAGGAAACGCGGCTAGCGGGGCAACCTACGAGCAGTACTTC; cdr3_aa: CSVEGNAASGATYEQYF
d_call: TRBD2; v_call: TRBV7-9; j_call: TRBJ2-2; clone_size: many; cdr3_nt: TGTGCCAGCAGCTTAGGTTCGGCTAGCGGAAGGTCCGGGGAGCTGTTTTTT; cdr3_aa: CASSLGSASGRSGELFF
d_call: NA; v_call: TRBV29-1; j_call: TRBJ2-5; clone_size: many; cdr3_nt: TGCAGCGTAACCGGGCCAAATCAAGAGACCCAGTACTTC; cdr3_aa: CSVTGPNQETQYF
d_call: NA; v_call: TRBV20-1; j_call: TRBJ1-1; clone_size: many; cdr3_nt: TGCAGTGCTAGAAAAGAGAAGAACACTGAAGCTTTCTTT; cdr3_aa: CSARKEKNTEAFF
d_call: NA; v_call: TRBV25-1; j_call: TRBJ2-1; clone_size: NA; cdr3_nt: TGTGCCAGCAGTGACTTGTCCAATGAGCAGTTCTTC; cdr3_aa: CASSDLSNEQFF
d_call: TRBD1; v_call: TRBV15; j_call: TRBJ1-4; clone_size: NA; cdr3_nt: TGTGCCACCAGCACGACAGGGATTGGTGAAAAACTGTTTTTT; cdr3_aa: CATSTTGIGEKLFF
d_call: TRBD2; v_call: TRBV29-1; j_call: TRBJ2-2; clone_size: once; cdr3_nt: TGCAGCGTTGGGGACCAGCGGGGTGCGAACACCGGGGAGCTGTCTTGG; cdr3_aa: CSVGDQRGANTGELSW
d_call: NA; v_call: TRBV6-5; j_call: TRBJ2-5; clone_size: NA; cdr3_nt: TGTGCCAGCACCAAGAGCCTAAGGAAGGGATTGGAAGAGACCCAGTACTTC; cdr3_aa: CASTKSLRKGLEETQYF
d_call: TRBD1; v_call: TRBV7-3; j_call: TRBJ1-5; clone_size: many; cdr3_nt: TGTGCCAGCAGCTCGGACAGGGACCAGCCCCAGCATTTT; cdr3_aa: CASSSDRDQPQHF
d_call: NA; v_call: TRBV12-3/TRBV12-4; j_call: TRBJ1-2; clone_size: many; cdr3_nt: TGTGCCAGCGGATTATGGGCGGGGCAGGGCTACACCTTC; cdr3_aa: CASGLWAGQGYTF
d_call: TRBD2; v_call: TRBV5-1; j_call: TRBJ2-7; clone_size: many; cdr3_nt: TGCGCCAGCAGCTTGGCTAGCGGGGGGCCCTACGAGCAGTACTTC; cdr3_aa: CASSLASGGPYEQYF
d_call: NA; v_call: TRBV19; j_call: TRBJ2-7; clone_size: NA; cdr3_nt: TGTGGCAGTAGTATGGGTTGGGCAGTCCCTACCTACGAGCAGTACTTC; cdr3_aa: CGSSMGWAVPTYEQYF
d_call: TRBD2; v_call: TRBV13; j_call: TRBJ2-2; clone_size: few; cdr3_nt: TGTGCCAGCAGGGACCTCAAGTGGCGGGGGAGCACCGGGGAGCTGTTTTTT; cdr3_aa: CASRDLKWRGSTGELFF
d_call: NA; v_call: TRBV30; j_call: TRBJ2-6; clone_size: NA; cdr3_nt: TGTGCCTGGAGTGCAGGGGCCAACGTCCTGACTTTC; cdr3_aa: CAWSAGANVLTF
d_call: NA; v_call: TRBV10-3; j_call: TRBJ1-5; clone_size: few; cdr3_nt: TGTGCCATCAGTCGAACACCCTTAGGGAGCAATCAGCCCCAGCATTTT; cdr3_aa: CAISRTPLGSNQPQHF
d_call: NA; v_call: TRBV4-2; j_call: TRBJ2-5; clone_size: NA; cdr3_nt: TGTGCCAGCAGCCAAGGTTCGGGGACATTAGGAAAGGAGACCCAGTACTTC; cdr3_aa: CASSQGSGTLGKETQYF
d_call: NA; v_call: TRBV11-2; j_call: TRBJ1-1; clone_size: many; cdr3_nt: TGTGCCAGCAGCTTTGAGGGGCAGGGGAACACTGAAGCTTTCTTT; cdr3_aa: CASSFEGQGNTEAFF
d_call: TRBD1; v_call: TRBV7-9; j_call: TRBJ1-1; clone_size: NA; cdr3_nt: TGTGCCAGCAGCATATGGGGCACAGGGGCTCTGAACACTGAAGCTTTCTTT; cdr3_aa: CASSIWGTGALNTEAFF
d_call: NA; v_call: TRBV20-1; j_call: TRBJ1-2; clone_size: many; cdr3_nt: TGCAGTGCTAGGGGACTGACCTATGGCTACACCTTC; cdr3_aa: CSARGLTYGYTF
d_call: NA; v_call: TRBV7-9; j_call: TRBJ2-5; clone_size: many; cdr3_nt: TGTGCCAGCACCTCGTTAGCGTCCCAAGAGACCCAGTACTTC; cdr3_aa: CASTSLASQETQYF
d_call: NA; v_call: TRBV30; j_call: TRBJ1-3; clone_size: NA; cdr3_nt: TGTGCCTGGAGTGTAGGCGGGCGAAACACCATATATTTT; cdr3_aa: CAWSVGGRNTIYF
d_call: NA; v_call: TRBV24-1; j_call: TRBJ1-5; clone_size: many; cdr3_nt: TGTGCCACCCAGGCGGGATATAGCAATCAGCCCCAGCATTTT; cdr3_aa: CATQAGYSNQPQHF
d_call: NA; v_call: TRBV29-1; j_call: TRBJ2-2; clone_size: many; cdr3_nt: TGCAGCGTGCCATTGTACGGGAACACCGGGGAGCTGTTTTTT; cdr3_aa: CSVPLYGNTGELFF
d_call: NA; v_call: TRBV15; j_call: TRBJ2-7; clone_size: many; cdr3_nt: TGTGCCACCAGCAGAGTACTCGGGGTGCTCTCCTACGAGCAGTACTTC; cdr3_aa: CATSRVLGVLSYEQYF
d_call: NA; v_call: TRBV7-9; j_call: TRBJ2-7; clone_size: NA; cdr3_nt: TGTGCCAGCAGCCTGGAGGGAGGAGGGAACTACGAGCAGTACTTC; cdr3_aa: CASSLEGGGNYEQYF
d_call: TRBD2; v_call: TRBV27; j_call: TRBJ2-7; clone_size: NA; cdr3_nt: TGTGCCAGCAGTTTAGGTAGTAGCGGGGGGCCGCAGTACTTC; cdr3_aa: CASSLGSSGGPQYF
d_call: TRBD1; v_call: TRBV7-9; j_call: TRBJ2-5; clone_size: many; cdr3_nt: TGTGCCAGCAGCCATGCCCGGGACAGATCAGAAGAGACCCAGTACTTC; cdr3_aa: CASSHARDRSEETQYF
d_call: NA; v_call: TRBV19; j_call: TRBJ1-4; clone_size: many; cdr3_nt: TGTGCCAGTAGTATGGGGCAGCGACGACCTAATGAAAAACTGTTTTTT; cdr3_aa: CASSMGQRRPNEKLFF
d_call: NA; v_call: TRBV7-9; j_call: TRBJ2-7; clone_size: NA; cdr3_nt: TGTGCCAGCAGTTATGGTGGGAATCTGGAGCAGTACTTC; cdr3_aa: CASSYGGNLEQYF
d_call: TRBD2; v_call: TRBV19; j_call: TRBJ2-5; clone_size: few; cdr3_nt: TGTGCCAGTTCAGAAGCGGGGGCTACCATCCAAGAGACCCAGTACTTC; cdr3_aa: CASSEAGATIQETQYF
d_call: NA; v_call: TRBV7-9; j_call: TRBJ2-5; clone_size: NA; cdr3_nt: TGTGCCAGCAGCCTAGGGGGGGCGTTTTCGAAGACCCAGTACTTC; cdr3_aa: CASSLGGAFSKTQYF
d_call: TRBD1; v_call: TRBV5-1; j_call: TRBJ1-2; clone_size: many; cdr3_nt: TGCGCCAGCAGCTTGGCTAGACGGGACAGAGATCATGGCTACACCTTC; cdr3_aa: CASSLARRDRDHGYTF
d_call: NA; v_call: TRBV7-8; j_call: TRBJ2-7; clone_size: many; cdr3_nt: TGTGCCAGCAGCGGGGGGTCCTACGAGCAGTACTTC; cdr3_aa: CASSGGSYEQYF
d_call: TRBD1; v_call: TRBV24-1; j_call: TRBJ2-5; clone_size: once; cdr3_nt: TGTGCCACCAGTGCAGGGGGTCTTGGTCAAGAGACCCAGTACTTC; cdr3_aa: CATSAGGLGQETQYF
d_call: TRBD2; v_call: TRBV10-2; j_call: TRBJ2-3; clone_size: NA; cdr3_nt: TGCGCCAGCAGTGAAGAGCGGGGGTACACAGATACGCAGTATTTT; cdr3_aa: CASSEERGYTDTQYF
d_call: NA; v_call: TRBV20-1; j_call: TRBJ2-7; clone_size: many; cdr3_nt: TGCAGTGCTTCGGGACTGTACGAGCAGTACTTC; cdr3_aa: CSASGLYEQYF
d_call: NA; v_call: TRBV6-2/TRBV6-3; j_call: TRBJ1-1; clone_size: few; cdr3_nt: TGTGCCAGCAGTTACCGCTCTGCCGTCACTGAAGCTTTCTTT; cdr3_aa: CASSYRSAVTEAFF
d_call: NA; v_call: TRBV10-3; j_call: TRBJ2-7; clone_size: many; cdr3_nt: TGTGCCATCAGGACAGTTTCCTCCTACGAGCAGTACTTC; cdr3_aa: CAIRTVSSYEQYF
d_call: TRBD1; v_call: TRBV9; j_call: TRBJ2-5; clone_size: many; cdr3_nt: TGTGCCAGCAGCCCCCAGGGGGGACAGGGTCGAGAGACCCAGTACTTC; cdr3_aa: CASSPQGGQGRETQYF
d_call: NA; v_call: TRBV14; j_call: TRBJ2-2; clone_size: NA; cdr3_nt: TGTGCCAGCAGCCAAGGTTTGGGGAGGAGGACCGGGGAGCTGTTTTTT; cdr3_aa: CASSQGLGRRTGELFF
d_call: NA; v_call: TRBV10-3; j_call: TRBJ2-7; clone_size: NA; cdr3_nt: TGTGCCATCAGTGAGTCAGGCAGCTTAGATTACTACGAGCAGTACTTC; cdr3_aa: CAISESGSLDYYEQYF
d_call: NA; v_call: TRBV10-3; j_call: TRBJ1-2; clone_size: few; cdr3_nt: TGTGCCATGGGGGGAAGGGGCTATGGCTACACCTTC; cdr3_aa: CAMGGRGYGYTF
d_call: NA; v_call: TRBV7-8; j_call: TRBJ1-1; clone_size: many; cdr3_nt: TGTGCCAGCAGCTTAGACTTGGGGAACACTGAAGCTTTCTTT; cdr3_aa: CASSLDLGNTEAFF